This T cell receptor beta chain was sequenced for a study of CXCR3-negative and CXCR3-positive naive CD8 T cells. Study conclusions and caveats: Hydrophobicity of TRB CDR3s was greater in CXCR3-positive naive cells than in CXCR3-negative naive cells.

Details on this clonotype: The antigen is undetermined.

Germline V gene data show CDR1 as LNHNV and CDR2 as YYDKDF (reference sequence). The CDR3 contains 14 residues. UMI-tagged TRB cDNA libraries were built via 5' RACE. TCRdb reanalyzed the 5' RACE reads, giving one entry per CDR3 protein sequence and no DNA. The repertoire table contains 130,000 or so distinct CDR3 sequences. Specimen: naive CXCR3- CD8+ T cells from blood. Subset given: CD45RO-CCR7+CD27+CD95- naive CD8+ T cells lacking CXCR3 (TNR3-). The clonotype originates from a human donor in good health. Some clones in this sample may be carry-over from other donors' samples. The chain carries TRBV15 and TRBJ2-1. The CDR3 loop is CATSRDLSYNEQFF.